The 21 T cell receptor beta chains given below trace back to one sample, sequenced in a study of blood T cells in healthy people across ages. A second about 7 to 11 cycle PCR used barcoded and J-beta primers. Each CDR3 protein is one row after TCRdb ran MiXCR on the 5' RACE reads. The sample holds 1.5 million to 2 million distinct CDR3 sequences, roughly 30% seen once. Sequencing was carried out using blood. Source of these receptors: a woman younger than 45 in good health.

The V call is TRBV20-1, the J call TRBJ2-5, with 9 bases matching TRBD2. The V gene's germline CDR1 is DFQATT and CDR2 SNEGSKA (reference sequence). The CDR3 extends over 13 amino acids. The CDR3 is CSPTSGLAGEQYF. The CDR3 coding sequence is TGCAGCCCGACTAGCGGCCTGGCGGGTGAGCAGTACTTC.

CDR3 bases: TGTGCCAGCAGTTCCCAGGCAGGTCCCACCGGGGAGCTGTTTTTT. As protein: CASSSQAGPTGELFF. The chain has TRBV6-5 and TRBJ2-2; D not resolved. The V and J ends lost 4 bases and 4 bases respectively, with 13 bases between them. CDR3 size: 15 residues. The V gene's germline CDR1 is MNHEY and CDR2 SVGAGI.

This clonotype came up once. The CDR3 here is CASSLQGAGGTPYSSYNEQYF. CDR3 DNA sequence: TGTGCCAGCAGCCTACAAGGAGCGGGGGGGACCCCCTATAGTTCCTACAATGAGCAGTACTTC. J is TRBJ2-1 and V is TRBV3-1; 10 nucleotides agree with TRBD2. The J call could be wrong; TRBJ2-7 is a better fit for the DNA end. The germline V gene encodes CDR1 LGHDT and CDR2 YNNKEL (reference sequence). This CDR3 has 21 amino acids.

In this sample, this clonotype turned up a few times. The rearrangement uses TRBV28 and TRBJ1-2; D gene unclear. The CDR3 length is 13 residues. V was pared by 6 bases and J by 7 bases, with 15 bases between. Germline CDR1 reads MDHEN; CDR2 reads SYDVKM. CDR3 in amino acids: CASRLDDYSGYTF. In DNA form, the CDR3 reads TGTGCCAGCAGACTGGACGATTACAGTGGCTACACCTTC.

This clonotype was recorded at least ten times. This chain links TRBV5-1 with TRBJ2-3; D is uncertain. The CDR3 extends over 14 amino acids. Looked up from germline, CDR1 is SGHRS and CDR2 is YFSETQ. Trimming removed 4 bases from V and 2 bases from J, with 11 bases in between. Written as DNA, the CDR3 is TGCGCCAGCAGCGCGCTGGGCTCCACAGATACGCAGTATTTT. Translated: CASSALGSTDTQYF.

J is TRBJ1-5 and V is TRBV20-1, with 8 positions matching TRBD1. The CDR3 has 15 amino acids. V was pared by 1 base and J by 5 bases, with 7 bases of the junction left unmatched. Per germline, CDR1 DFQATT and CDR2 SNEGSKA (reference sequence). The CDR3 region is CSARAAGGPDQPQHF. The CDR3 nucleotides read TGCAGTGCTAGAGCGGCAGGGGGCCCCGATCAGCCCCAGCATTTT.

The chain is built from TRBV11-2 and TRBJ2-7; possibly TRBD2 for D (5 bases). The germline CDR1 and CDR2 sequences are SGHAT and FQNNGV. V shed 4 bases and J shed 0 bases, with 10 bases lying between them. The CDR3 consists of 14 residues. This CDR3 reads CASSSEGSSYEQYF. In nucleotides, the CDR3 is TGTGCCAGCAGCTCAGAGGGATCCTCCTACGAGCAGTACTTC.

The chain joins TRBV12-3 or TRBV12-4 to TRBJ2-2; D is possibly TRBD2 (6 bases). The V and J ends lost 4 bases and 1 base respectively, with 13 bases between them. The CDR3 sequence is 16 residues long. CDR3 sequence: CASSSLNGRNTGELFF. The CDR3 region has the DNA TGTGCCAGCAGTTCCCTAAACGGGAGGAACACCGGGGAGCTGTTTTTT.

Notes on this clonotype: One base away lies a much larger clone, so this may be a sequencing read error. The CDR3 bases are TGTGCCAGCAGTTTTAGGAGCTCTGGGGCCAACGTCCCGACTTTC. Translated: CASSFRSSGANVPTF. The chain is built from TRBV7-2 and TRBJ2-6; weak D call: TRBD1 (5 bases). CDR1 and CDR2 (germline): SGHTA, FQGNSA. This CDR3 contains 15 residues.

The chain has TRBV6-1 and TRBJ2-5, with D possibly matching TRBD1 (5 bases). Trimming removed 7 bases at V and 5 bases at J, with 17 bases between. Germline loops: CDR1 MNHNS, CDR2 SASEGT. The CDR3 is 14 amino acids. Here the CDR3 reads CASMEGVWWETQYF. The CDR3 nucleotides read TGTGCCAGCATGGAAGGGGTCTGGTGGGAGACCCAGTACTTC.

In nucleotides, the CDR3 is TGTGCCAGCAGCCACATCAGGACAGGGCTTCCCTACGAGCAGTACTTC. It translates to CASSHIRTGLPYEQYF. This rearrangement joins TRBV3-1 to TRBJ2-7; 8 nucleotides match TRBD1. Losses at the gene ends were 3 bases for V and 2 bases for J; bases not matched to a gene: 9. Germline V gene data show CDR1 as LGHDT and CDR2 as YNNKEL (reference sequence). This CDR3 is built from 16 residues.

V and J are TRBV20-1 and TRBJ1-5; TRBD1 might be the D (5 bases). The CDR3 has 13 amino acids. Germline V gives CDR1 DFQATT, CDR2 SNEGSKA (reference sequence). The V gene lost 3 bases and the J gene lost 6 bases, with 12 bases spanning the gap. The CDR3 DNA follows: TGCAGTGCTAGTCTTGGGGACTGTCAGCCCCAGCATTTT. The encoded protein is CSASLGDCQPQHF.

The chain links TRBV20-1 to TRBJ2-7; D unresolved. CDR1 is DFQATT and CDR2 is SNEGSKA in the germline V gene (reference sequence). The CDR3 spans 14 residues. Trimming shortened V by 6 bases and J by 0 bases, and 15 bases separated the two germline ends. For the CDR3, the DNA is TGCAGTGCCGCGGTTCGCCCTAACTCCTACGAGCAGTACTTC. Translation: CSAAVRPNSYEQYF.

The chain employs TRBV12-3 or TRBV12-4 and TRBJ2-3; the D gene is possibly TRBD2 (6 bases). CDR3 length: 12 residues. V was shortened by 5 bases and J by 9 bases, with 12 bases between the two germline ends. CDR3 bases: TGTGCCAGCAGTCACGACGGAGGGACGCAGTATTTT. This codes for CASSHDGGTQYF.

This clonotype appeared many times. In DNA, the CDR3 is TGTGCCAGCAGCCGATTCCCGAGGGACTTCCAAGAGACCCAGTACTTC. It encodes CASSRFPRDFQETQYF. This chain joins TRBV7-3 and TRBJ2-5; tentatively, D is TRBD2 (6 bases). The V end was cut by 5 bases, the J end by 1 base, with 17 bases between. The length of the CDR3 is 16 residues. Germline V gives CDR1 SGHTA, CDR2 FQGTGA. Supplemented by reference TRBV7-3 and TRBJ2-5, the full variable domain reads GAGVSQTPSNKVTEKGKYVELRCDPISGHTALYWYRQSLGQGPEFLIYFQGTGAADDSGLPNDRFFAVRPEGSVSTLKIQRTERGDSAVYLCASSRFPRDFQETQYFGPGTRLLVL.

Points on this clonotype: This could be a read error, since a much larger clone is one nucleotide away. V gene TRBV20-1 combines with J gene TRBJ2-1; D is unclear. The CDR3 has 12 residues. Germline-derived CDR1 and CDR2 are DFQATT and SNEGSKA (reference sequence). CDR3 DNA: TGCAGTGCTTTTAGGATATCCAATGAGCGGTTCTTC. Its protein is CSAFRISNERFF.

The rearrangement joins TRBV5-1 to TRBJ1-1, with D possibly being TRBD1 (5 bases). Trimming shortened V by 7 bases and J by 0 bases, and 10 bases separated the two germline ends. CDR1 is SGHRS and CDR2 is YFSETQ in the germline V gene. The CDR3 loop spans 13 amino acids. DNA of the CDR3: TGCGCCAGCCACCTACAGGTGAACACTGAAGCTTTCTTT. It translates to CASHLQVNTEAFF.

The chain recombines TRBV20-1 with TRBJ2-2; D unclear. This CDR3 is 13 amino acids long. Germline V gives CDR1 DFQATT, CDR2 SNEGSKA (reference sequence). Trimming removed 0 bases from V and 1 base from J, with 3 bases in between. In nucleotides, the CDR3 is TGCAGTGCTAGAGAACAGAACACCGGGGAGCTGTTTTTT. This encodes CSAREQNTGELFF.

As DNA, the CDR3 is TGTGCCAGCAAGGCGCCAGGGAGGACCTACGAGCAGTACTTC. It codes for CASKAPGRTYEQYF. The gene calls are TRBV6-2 or TRBV6-3 and TRBJ2-7; maybe TRBD2 (6 bases). Germline V gene sequence: CDR1 MNHEY, CDR2 SVGEGT. The CDR3 extends over 14 amino acids. The V and J ends lost 7 bases and 2 bases respectively, with 15 bases between them.

The V gene is TRBV4-1, the J gene TRBJ2-7; D gene ambiguous. V lost 0 bases and J 0 bases, leaving 12 bases between the germline ends. The germline CDR1 and CDR2 sequences are MGHRA and YSYEKL. The CDR3 is 16 amino acids. The DNA of the CDR3 is TGCGCCAGCAGCCAAGAGAGAGATGACCTCTCCTACGAGCAGTACTTC. Its translation is CASSQERDDLSYEQYF.

The chain uses TRBV6-2 or TRBV6-3 and TRBJ2-1; D not resolved. This CDR3 has 13 residues. CDR1 and CDR2 (germline): MNHEY, SVGEGT. The germline V and J ends were trimmed by 6 bases and 10 bases, with 16 bases remaining between them. The CDR3 nucleotides are TGTGCCAGCAGCCCCGGGTCGGGCGGCGAGCAGTTCTTC. Translating gives CASSPGSGGEQFF.